This entry lists 9 T cell receptor beta chains sequenced from one sample in a study of T and B cells in COVID-19 patients. BIOMED2 TRB-A/B primer pools were used in multiplex TRB PCR. One entry per CDR3 protein, called by TCRdb with MiXCR from the multiplex PCR reads. The top ten clones hold about 1.7% of a sample with around 30,000 distinct CDR3 sequences, around a third of them seen once. Each TRB amplification used about 220-500 ng of genomic DNA from blood. The sequencing input was blood. Receptors were obtained from a human donor who had recovered from COVID-19.

The rearrangement uses TRBV7-9 and TRBJ1-2; D unresolved. Germline assignment: CDR1 SEHNR and CDR2 FQNEAQ (reference sequence). Between the trimmed V and J ends, which lost 3 bases and 2 bases, there was a span of 10 bases. This CDR3 spans 14 amino acids. CDR3 protein: CASSLEEVNYGYTF. CDR3 in DNA: TGTGCCAGCAGCTTGGAGGAGGTAAACTATGGCTACACCTTC.

This clonotype is medium-sized in the sample. The chain joins TRBV29-1 to TRBJ1-2; D gene ambiguous. CDR1 SQVTM and CDR2 ANQGSEA come from the germline V gene. The CDR3 is 11 residues long. Trimming removed 5 bases at V and 4 bases at J, with 8 bases between. The CDR3, as DNA: TGCAGCGTTCCAACAGTCTATGGCTACACCTTC. Translated: CSVPTVYGYTF. Full variable domain (outside the CDR3, taken from reference TRBV29-1 and TRBJ1-2): SAVISQKPSRDICQRGTSLTIQCQVDSQVTMMFWYRQQPGQSLTLIATANQGSEATYESGFVIDKFPISRPNLTFSTLTVSNMSPEDSSIYLCSVPTVYGYTFGSGTRLTVV.

By share of the sample, this clonotype is medium-sized. The chain is built from TRBV6-2 or TRBV6-3 and TRBJ2-2; D not certain. CDR3 length: 13 residues. V lost 2 bases and J 10 bases, leaving 11 bases between the germline ends. CDR1 and CDR2 (germline): MNHEY, SVGEGT. The CDR3 reads CASSYPSLEELFF. CDR3 nucleotide sequence: TGTGCCAGCAGTTACCCCTCTCTCGAGGAGCTGTTTTTT.

This clonotype was recorded at least ten times. The gene calls are TRBV6-5 and TRBJ2-1, with D tentatively TRBD1 (8 bases). The germline V gene encodes CDR1 MNHEY and CDR2 SVGAGI. The CDR3 is 15 residues long. Trimming took 10 bases from V and 8 from J, leaving 24 bases between them. The CDR3 protein is CAIVRIRQGRDEQFF. CDR3 nucleotides: TGTGCCATCGTTAGAATTCGACAGGGGAGGGATGAGCAGTTCTTC.

The chain is built from TRBV7-2 and TRBJ2-3; D gene uncertain. Germline CDR1 reads SGHTA; CDR2 reads FQGNSA. The CDR3 extends over 13 amino acids. V shed 3 bases and J shed 2 bases, with 6 bases lying between them. CDR3 coding DNA: TGTGCCAGCAGCTTCGTTTCCACAGATACGCAGTATTTT. Translating it yields CASSFVSTDTQYF.

The chain combines TRBV12-3 or TRBV12-4 with TRBJ1-5; D remains ambiguous. Trimming removed 5 bases from V and 7 bases from J, with 6 bases in between. This CDR3 is built from 11 residues. The CDR3 spells CASSGYQPQHF. The CDR3 region has the DNA TGTGCCAGCAGTGGCTACCAGCCCCAGCATTTT.

The count of this clonotype is one. The genes are TRBV12-3 or TRBV12-4 and TRBJ1-2, with 7 bases lining up with TRBD1. The junction had 8 bases not matched to a gene; V was cut back by 5 bases and J by 2 bases. This CDR3 has 15 amino acids. In DNA form, the CDR3 reads TGTGCCAGCAGTCCCCGACAGGGACCAAACTATGGCTACACCTTC. Its translation is CASSPRQGPNYGYTF.

Many counts were recorded for this clonotype. This chain links TRBV10-3 with TRBJ2-1, with 7 bases fitting TRBD2. This CDR3 spans 20 amino acids. Germline CDR1 ENHRY, CDR2 SYGVKD. With V trimmed by 0 bases and J by 0 bases, 14 bases remained unmatched. The CDR3 region has the DNA TGTGCCATCAGTGAGTCCACGGACCCGACAGCGGGGAGCTCCTACAATGAGCAGTTCTTC. Protein sequence: CAISESTDPTAGSSYNEQFF.

The chain links TRBV7-2 to TRBJ1-2; D is undetermined. The length of the CDR3 is 15 residues. Germline CDR1 reads SGHTA; CDR2 reads FQGNSA. Trimming took off 5 bases at V and 5 bases at J, with 18 bases between the two ends. Written as DNA, the CDR3 is TGTGCCAGCAGCCCGGGGATCGGCGTGAATTATGGCTACACCTTC. Its translation: CASSPGIGVNYGYTF.